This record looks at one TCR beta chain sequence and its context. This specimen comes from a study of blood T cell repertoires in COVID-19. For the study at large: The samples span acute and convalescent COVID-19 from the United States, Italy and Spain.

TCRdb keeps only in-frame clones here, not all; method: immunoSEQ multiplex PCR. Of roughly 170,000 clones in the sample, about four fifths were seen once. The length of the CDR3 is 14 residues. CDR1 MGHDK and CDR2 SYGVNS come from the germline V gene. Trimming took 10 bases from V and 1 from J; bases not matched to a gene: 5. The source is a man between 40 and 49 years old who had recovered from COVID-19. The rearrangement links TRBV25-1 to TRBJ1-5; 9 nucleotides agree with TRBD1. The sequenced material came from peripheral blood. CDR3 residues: CATQGQGSNQPQHF. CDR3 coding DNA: TGTGCCACTCAGGGACAGGGAAGCAATCAGCCCCAGCATTTT. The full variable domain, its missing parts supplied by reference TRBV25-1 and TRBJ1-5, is EADIYQTPRYLVIGTGKKITLECSQTMGHDKMYWYQQDPGMELHLIHYSYGVNSTEKGDLSSESTVSRIRTEHFPLTLESARPSHTSQYLCATQGQGSNQPQHFGDGTRLSIL.